This paragraph covers one T cell receptor (beta chain) sequence. The germline V and J ends were trimmed by 1 base and 2 bases, with 8 bases remaining between them. The germline gives CDR1 MGHRA, CDR2 YSYEKL. CDR3 length: 14 residues. The sample originates from a study of cytomegalovirus exposure and HLA in healthy donors. With 60 Vbeta and 13 Jbeta primers, the PCR was carried out. Profiled with immunoSEQ multiplex PCR; TCRdb holds only in-frame clones, not every one. The sample records about 200,000 clones, 83% being singletons. Material for sequencing was PBMCs. This receptor was obtained from a girl aged 10 to 17 in good health and CMV-seronegative. This chain joins TRBV4-1 and TRBJ2-5; D ambiguous. The CDR3 DNA is TGCGCCAGCAGCCAAGTGTGGCAGCAAGAGACCCAGTACTTC. Its protein is CASSQVWQQETQYF.